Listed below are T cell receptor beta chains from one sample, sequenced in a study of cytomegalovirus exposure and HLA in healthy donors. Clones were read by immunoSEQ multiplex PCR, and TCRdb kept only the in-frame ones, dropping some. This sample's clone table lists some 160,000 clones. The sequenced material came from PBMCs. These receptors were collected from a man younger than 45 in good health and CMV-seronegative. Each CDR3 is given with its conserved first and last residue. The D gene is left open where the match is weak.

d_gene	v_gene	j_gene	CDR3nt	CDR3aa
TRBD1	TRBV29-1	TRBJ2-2	TGCAGCGTTGAGACAGGGGGTGGGGAGCTGTTTTTT	CSVETGGGELFF
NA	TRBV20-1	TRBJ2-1	TGCAGTGCTAAAGCGACCAATGAGCAGTTCTTC	CSAKATNEQFF
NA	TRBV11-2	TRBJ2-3	TGTGCCAGCCTCGCAGGGGAAGGCACGGATACGCAGTATTTT	CASLAGEGTDTQYF
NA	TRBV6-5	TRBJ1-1	TGTGCCAGCAGTTACCAAGCGTCACAGAACACTGAAGCTTTCTTT	CASSYQASQNTEAFF
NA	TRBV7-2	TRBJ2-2	TGTGCCAGCAGCCCCGAGGCCACCTCGAACACCGGGGAGCTGTTTTTT	CASSPEATSNTGELFF
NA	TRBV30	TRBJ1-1	TGTGCCTGGAGGGGGTTGGGAGCTGAAGCTTTCTTT	CAWRGLGAEAFF
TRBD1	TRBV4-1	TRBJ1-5	TGCGCCAGCAGCCAAGTCAGGGGGACGGTTGGGAATCAGCCCCAGCATTTT	CASSQVRGTVGNQPQHF
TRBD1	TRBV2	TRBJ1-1	TGTGCCAGCAGGGGGGACAGGGATTTGGGGGCTTTCTTT	CASRGDRDLGAFF
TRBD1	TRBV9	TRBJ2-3	TGTGCCAGCAGCACCCGGGACAGGGGGCCTAATACGCAGTATTTT	CASSTRDRGPNTQYF
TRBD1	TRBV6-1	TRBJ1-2	TGTGCCAGCACGGGGACAGGTTACCACTATGGCTACACCTTC	CASTGTGYHYGYTF
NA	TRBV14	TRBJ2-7	TGTGCCAGCAACCACCAAGAGGCGCAAGCTTCCTACGAGCAGTACTTC	CASNHQEAQASYEQYF
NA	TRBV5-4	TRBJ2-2	TGTGCCAGCAGCTTCGTCGGACTAACAGGGGAGCTGTTTTTT	CASSFVGLTGELFF
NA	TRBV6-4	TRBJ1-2	TGTGCCAGCAGTCGGGACATCTTCGGGTATGGCTACACCTTC	CASSRDIFGYGYTF
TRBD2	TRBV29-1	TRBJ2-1	TGCAGCGTTCCTCTAGCGGGGGGGGGCAATGAGCAGTTCTTC	CSVPLAGGGNEQFF
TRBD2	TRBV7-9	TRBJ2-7	TGTGCCAGCAGCGCCTCCGGGACTAGTTTCCGGTACGAGCAGTACTTC	CASSASGTSFRYEQYF
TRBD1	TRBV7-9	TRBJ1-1	TGTGCCAGCAGCCCTCAGGGGGCCAGCACTGAAGCTTTCTTT	CASSPQGASTEAFF
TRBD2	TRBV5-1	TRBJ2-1	TGCGCCAGCACAACTAGCGGGAGCCTCAATGAGCAGTTCTTC	CASTTSGSLNEQFF
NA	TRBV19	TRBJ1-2	TGTGCCGGGAGGGGTGGAGAGTATGGCTACACCTTC	CAGRGGEYGYTF
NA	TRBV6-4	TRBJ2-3	TGTGCCAGCAGTGACACAAGCACAGATACGCAGTATTTT	CASSDTSTDTQYF
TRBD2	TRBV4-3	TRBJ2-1	TGCGCCAGCACCCCGGTGGCTAGCGGGAGGTCTGAGCAGTTCTTC	CASTPVASGRSEQFF
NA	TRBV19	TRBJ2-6	TGTGCCAGTAGACGGGATATACTTCTTGGGGCCAACGTCCTGACTTTC	CASRRDILLGANVLTF
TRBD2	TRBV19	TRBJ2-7	TGTGCCAGTAGTATTGAGAAGCTGGGCGGGAGCTCCTACGAGCAGTACTTC	CASSIEKLGGSSYEQYF
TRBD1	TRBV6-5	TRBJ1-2	TGTGCCAGCAGCACTGGCAGGGGGTTCGATGGCTACACCTTC	CASSTGRGFDGYTF
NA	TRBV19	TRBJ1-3	TGTGCCAGTAGTCCTCGGGGTTCGGACCGATATTTT	CASSPRGSDRYF